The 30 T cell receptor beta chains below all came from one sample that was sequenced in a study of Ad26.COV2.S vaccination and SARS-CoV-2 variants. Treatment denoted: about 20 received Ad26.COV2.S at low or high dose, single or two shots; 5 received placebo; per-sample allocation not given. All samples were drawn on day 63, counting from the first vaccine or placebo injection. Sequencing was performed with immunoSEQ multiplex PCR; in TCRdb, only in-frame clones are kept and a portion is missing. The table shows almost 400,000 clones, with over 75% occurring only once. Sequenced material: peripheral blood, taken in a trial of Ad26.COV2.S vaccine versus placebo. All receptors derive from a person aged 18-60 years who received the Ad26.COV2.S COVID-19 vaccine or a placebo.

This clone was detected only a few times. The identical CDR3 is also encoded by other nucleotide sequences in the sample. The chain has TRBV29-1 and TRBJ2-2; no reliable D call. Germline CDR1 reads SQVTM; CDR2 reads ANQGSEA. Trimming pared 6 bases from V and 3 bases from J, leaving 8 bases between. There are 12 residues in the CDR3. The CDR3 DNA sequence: TGCAGCGTCGTAGAGCACACCGGGGAGCTGTTTTTT. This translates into CSVVEHTGELFF.

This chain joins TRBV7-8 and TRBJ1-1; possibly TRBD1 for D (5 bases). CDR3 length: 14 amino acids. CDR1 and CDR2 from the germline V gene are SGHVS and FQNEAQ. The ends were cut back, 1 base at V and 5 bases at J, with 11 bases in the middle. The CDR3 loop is CASSLGRGKTEAFF. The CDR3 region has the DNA TGTGCCAGCAGCTTAGGCCGGGGCAAGACTGAAGCTTTCTTT.

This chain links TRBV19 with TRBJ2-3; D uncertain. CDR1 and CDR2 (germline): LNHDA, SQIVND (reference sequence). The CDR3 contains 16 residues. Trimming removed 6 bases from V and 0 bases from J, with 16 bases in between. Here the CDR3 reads CASSPRAATSTDTQYF. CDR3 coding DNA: TGTGCCAGTAGCCCACGGGCAGCAACTAGCACAGATACGCAGTATTTT.

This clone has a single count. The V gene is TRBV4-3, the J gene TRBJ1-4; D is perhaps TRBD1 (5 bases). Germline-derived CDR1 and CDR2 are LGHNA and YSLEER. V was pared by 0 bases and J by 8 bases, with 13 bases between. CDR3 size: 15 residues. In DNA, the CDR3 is TGCGCCAGCAGCCAAGAGGGGGGATTGAGCGAAAAACTGTTTTTT. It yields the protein CASSQEGGLSEKLFF.

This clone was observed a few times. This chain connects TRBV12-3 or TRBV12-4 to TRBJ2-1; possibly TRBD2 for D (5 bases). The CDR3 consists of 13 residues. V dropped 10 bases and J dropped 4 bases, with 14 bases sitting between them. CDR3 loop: CATLFSGYNEQFF. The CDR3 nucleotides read TGTGCCACCCTTTTCAGCGGATACAATGAGCAGTTCTTC.

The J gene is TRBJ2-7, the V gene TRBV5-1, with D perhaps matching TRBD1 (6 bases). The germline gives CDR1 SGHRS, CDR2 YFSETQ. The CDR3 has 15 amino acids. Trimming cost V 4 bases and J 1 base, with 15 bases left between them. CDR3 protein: CASSPDTGTSYEQYF. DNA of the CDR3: TGCGCCAGCAGCCCTGATACCGGGACATCCTACGAGCAGTACTTC.

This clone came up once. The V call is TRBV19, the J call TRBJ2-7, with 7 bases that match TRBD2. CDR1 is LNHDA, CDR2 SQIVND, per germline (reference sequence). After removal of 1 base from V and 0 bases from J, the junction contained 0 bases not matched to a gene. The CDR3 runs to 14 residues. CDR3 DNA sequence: TGTGCCAGTAGTATAGGGGAGGGCTCCTACGAGCAGTACTTC. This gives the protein CASSIGEGSYEQYF.

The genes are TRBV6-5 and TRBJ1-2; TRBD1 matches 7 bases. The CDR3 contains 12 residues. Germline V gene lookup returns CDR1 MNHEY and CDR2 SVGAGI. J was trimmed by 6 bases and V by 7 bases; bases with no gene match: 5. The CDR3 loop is CASMTGRHGYTF. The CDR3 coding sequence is TGTGCCAGCATGACAGGGCGGCATGGCTACACCTTC.

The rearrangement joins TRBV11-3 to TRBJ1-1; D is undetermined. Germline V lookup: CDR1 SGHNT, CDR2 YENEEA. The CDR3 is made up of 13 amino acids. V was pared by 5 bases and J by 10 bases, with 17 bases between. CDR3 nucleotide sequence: TGTGCCAGCAGCGCTCGTCGGGGTTTCGGAGCTTTCTTT. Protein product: CASSARRGFGAFF. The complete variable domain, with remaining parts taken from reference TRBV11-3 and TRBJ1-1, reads EAGVVQSPRYKIIEKKQPVAFWCNPISGHNTLYWYLQNLGQGPELLIRYENEEAVDDSQLPKDRFSAERLKGVDSTLKIQPAELGDSAVYLCASSARRGFGAFFGQGTRLTVV.

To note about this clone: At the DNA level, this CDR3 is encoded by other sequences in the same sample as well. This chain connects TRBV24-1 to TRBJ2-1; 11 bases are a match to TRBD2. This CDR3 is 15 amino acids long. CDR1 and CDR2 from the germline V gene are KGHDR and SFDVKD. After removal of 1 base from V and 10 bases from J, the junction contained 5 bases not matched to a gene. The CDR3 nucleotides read TGTGCCACCAGTGATTTAACTAGCGGGAGAGCAGAGCAGTTCTTC. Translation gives CATSDLTSGRAEQFF.

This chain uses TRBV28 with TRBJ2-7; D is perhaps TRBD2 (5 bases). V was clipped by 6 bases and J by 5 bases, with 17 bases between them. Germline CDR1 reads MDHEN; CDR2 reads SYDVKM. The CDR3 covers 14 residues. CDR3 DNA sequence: TGTGCCAGCAGCCGCGGGCTGCCCCGCAACGAGCAGTACTTC. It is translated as CASSRGLPRNEQYF.

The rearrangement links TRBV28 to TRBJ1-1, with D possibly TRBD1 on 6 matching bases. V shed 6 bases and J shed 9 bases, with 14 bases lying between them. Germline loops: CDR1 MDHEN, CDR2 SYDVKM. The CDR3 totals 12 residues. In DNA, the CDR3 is TGTGCCAGCAGCTTCCCGGGACAAAAAGCTTTCTTT. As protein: CASSFPGQKAFF.

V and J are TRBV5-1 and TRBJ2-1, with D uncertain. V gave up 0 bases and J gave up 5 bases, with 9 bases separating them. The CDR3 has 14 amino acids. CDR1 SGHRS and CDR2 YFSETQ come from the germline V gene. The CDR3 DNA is TGCGCCAGCAGCTTGGGCAGAGCCGACAATGAGCAGTTCTTC. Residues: CASSLGRADNEQFF.

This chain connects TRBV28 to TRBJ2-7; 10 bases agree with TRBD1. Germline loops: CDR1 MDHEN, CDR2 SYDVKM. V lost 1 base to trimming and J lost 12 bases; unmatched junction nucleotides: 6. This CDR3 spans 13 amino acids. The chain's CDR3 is CASSLSGQGLAYF. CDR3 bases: TGTGCCAGCAGTTTATCGGGACAGGGGTTGGCGTACTTC.

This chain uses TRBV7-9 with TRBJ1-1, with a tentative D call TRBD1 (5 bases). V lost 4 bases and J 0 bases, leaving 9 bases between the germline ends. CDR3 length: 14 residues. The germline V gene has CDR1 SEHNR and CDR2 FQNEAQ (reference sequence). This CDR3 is CASSSPTVNTEAFF. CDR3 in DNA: TGTGCCAGCAGCTCGCCGACAGTGAACACTGAAGCTTTCTTT.

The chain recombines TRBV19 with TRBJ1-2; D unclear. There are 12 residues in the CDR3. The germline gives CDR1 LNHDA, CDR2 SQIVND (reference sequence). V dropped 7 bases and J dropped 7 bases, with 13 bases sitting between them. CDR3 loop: CASKGPWGGYTF. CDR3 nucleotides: TGTGCCAGTAAAGGACCCTGGGGTGGCTACACCTTC.

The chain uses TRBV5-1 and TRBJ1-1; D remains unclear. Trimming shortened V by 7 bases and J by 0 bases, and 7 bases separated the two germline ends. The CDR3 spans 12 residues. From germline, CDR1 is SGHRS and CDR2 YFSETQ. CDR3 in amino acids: CASGRVNTEAFF. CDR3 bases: TGCGCCAGCGGGAGAGTGAACACTGAAGCTTTCTTT.

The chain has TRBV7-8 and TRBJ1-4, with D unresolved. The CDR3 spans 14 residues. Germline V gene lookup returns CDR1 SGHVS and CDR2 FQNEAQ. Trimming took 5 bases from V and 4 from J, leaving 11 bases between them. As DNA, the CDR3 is TGTGCCAGCAGCCCCCGGGTCATTAATGAAAAACTGTTTTTT. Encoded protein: CASSPRVINEKLFF.

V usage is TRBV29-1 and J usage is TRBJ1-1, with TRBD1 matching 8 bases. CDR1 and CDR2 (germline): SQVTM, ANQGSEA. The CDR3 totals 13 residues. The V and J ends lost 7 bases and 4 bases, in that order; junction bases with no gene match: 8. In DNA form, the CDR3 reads TGCAGCGCCTCACAGGGGGAGGGCACTGAAGCTTTCTTT. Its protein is CSASQGEGTEAFF. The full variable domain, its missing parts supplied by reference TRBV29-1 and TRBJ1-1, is SAVISQKPSRDICQRGTSLTIQCQVDSQVTMMFWYRQQPGQSLTLIATANQGSEATYESGFVIDKFPISRPNLTFSTLTVSNMSPEDSSIYLCSASQGEGTEAFFGQGTRLTVV.

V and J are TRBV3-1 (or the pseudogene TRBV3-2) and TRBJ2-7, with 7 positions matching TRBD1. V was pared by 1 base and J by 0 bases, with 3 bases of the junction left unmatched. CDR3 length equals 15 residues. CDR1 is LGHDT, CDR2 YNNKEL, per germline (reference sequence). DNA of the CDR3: TGTGCCAGCAGCCAAGGGGGACAGTCCTCCTACGAGCAGTACTTC. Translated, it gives CASSQGGQSSYEQYF.

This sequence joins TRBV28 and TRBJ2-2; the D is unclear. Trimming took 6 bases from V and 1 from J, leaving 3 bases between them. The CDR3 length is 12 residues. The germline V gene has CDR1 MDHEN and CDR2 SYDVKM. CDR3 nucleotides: TGTGCCAGCAGGGAGAACACCGGGGAGCTGTTTTTT. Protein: CASRENTGELFF.

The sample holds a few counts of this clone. CDR3 sequence: CAITGGETGAEQFF. In DNA form, the CDR3 reads TGTGCCATCACGGGAGGGGAGACAGGGGCTGAGCAGTTCTTC. The chain uses TRBV10-3 and TRBJ2-1; either TRBD1 or TRBD2 may supply D (8 bases each). With 7 bases removed from V and 9 bases from J, the gap between germline ends came to 19 bases. Germline assignment: CDR1 ENHRY and CDR2 SYGVKD. The CDR3 runs 14 residues.

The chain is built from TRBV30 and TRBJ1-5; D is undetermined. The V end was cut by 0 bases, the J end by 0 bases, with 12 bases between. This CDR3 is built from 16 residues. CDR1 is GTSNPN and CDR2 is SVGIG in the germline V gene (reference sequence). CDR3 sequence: CAWSVRGAHSNQPQHF. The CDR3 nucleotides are TGTGCCTGGAGTGTACGGGGAGCCCATAGCAATCAGCCCCAGCATTTT. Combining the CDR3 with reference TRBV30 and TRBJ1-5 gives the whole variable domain SQTIHQWPATLVQPVGSPLSLECTVEGTSNPNLYWYRQAAGRGLQLLFYSVGIGQISSEVPQNLSASRPQDRQFILSSKKLLLSDSGFYLCAWSVRGAHSNQPQHFGDGTRLSIL.

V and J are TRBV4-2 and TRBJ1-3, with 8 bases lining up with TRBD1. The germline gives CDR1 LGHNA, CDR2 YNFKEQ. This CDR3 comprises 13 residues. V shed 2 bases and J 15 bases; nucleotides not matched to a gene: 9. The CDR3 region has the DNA TGTGCCAGCAGCCAAAGGTGGCAGGGGGCTGAATATTTT. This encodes CASSQRWQGAEYF.

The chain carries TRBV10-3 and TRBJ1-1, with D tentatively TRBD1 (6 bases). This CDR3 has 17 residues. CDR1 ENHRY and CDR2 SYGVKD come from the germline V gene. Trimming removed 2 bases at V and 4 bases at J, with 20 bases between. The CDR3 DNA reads TGTGCCATCAGTGAGCTAATAACCCGGGACACTGGCACTGAAGCTTTCTTT. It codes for CAISELITRDTGTEAFF.

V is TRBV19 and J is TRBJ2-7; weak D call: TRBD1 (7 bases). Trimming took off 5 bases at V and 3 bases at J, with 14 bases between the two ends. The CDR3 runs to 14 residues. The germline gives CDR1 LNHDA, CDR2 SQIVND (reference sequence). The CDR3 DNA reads TGTGCCAGTAGTCCAACCAGGGGGGACTACGAGCAGTACTTC. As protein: CASSPTRGDYEQYF.

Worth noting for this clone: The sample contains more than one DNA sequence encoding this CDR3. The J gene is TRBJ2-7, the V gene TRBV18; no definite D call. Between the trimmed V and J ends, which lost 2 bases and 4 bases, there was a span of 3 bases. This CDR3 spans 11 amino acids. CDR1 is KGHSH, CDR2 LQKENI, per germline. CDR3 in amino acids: CASSPGYEQYF. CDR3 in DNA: TGTGCCAGCTCACCAGGATACGAGCAGTACTTC.

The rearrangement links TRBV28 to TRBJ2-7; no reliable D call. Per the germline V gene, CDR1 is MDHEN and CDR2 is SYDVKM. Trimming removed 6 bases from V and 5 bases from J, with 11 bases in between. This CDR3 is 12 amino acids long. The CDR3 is CASSQSLDEQYF. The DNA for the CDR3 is TGTGCCAGCAGCCAGTCCCTGGACGAGCAGTACTTC.

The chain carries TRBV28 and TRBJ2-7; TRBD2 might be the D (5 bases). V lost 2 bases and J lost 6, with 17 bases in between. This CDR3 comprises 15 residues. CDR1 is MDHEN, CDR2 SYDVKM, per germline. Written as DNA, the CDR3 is TGTGCCAGCAGTTTAAGTGCCGAGGGTTGGGTCGAGCAGTACTTC. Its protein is CASSLSAEGWVEQYF.

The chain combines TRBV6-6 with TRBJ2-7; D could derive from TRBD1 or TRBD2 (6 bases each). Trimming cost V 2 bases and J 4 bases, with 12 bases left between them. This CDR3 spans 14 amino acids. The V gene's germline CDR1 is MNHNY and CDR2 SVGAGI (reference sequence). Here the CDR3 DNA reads TGTGCCAGCAGTTACGGGGGGCTCGGGTACGAGCAGTACTTC. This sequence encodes CASSYGGLGYEQYF.